One sample yielded the 18 T cell receptor beta chains listed below, sequenced in a study of cytomegalovirus exposure and HLA in healthy donors. PCR employed 60 Vbeta and 13 Jbeta primers. Using immunoSEQ multiplex PCR, the repertoire was profiled, and TCRdb retains in-frame clones only, with some absent. The table records some 190,000 clones, around 80% of them present only once. The sample taken for sequencing was PBMCs. These TCRs come from a woman aged 25 to 39 in good health and CMV-seronegative.

In this sample, this clone turned up a few times. The CDR3: CASSLPPGEKLFF. CDR3 DNA: TGTGCCAGCAGCTTACCTCCGGGGGAAAAACTGTTTTTT. This rearrangement joins TRBV7-8 to TRBJ1-4; D not resolved. The CDR3 is 13 residues long. Deletions cut 2 bases from V and 8 bases from J, with 9 bases between. CDR1 and CDR2 from the germline V gene are SGHVS and FQNEAQ.

This chain connects TRBV7-2 to TRBJ2-3; weak D call: TRBD1 (5 bases). CDR1 SGHTA and CDR2 FQGNSA come from the germline V gene. V was cut by 5 bases and J by 1 base, with 7 bases left in between. The CDR3 is made up of 13 amino acids. CDR3 region: CASSEGGTDTQYF. The CDR3, as DNA: TGTGCCAGCAGCGAAGGGGGCACAGATACGCAGTATTTT. The full variable domain, completed using reference TRBV7-2 and TRBJ2-3, is GAGVSQSPSNKVTEKGKDVELRCDPISGHTALYWYRQSLGQGLEFLIYFQGNSAPDKSGLPSDRFSAERTGGSVSTLTIQRTQQEDSAVYLCASSEGGTDTQYFGPGTRLTVL.

The J gene is TRBJ2-3, the V gene TRBV5-6; 11 bases match TRBD2. From germline, CDR1 is SGHDT and CDR2 YYEEEE. CDR3 length equals 16 residues. V dropped 4 bases and J dropped 0; count of bases not matched to a gene: 4. CDR3 coding DNA: TGTGCCAGCAGCACGACTAGCGGGGTTAGCACAGATACGCAGTATTTT. It codes for CASSTTSGVSTDTQYF.

The chain recombines TRBV5-6 with TRBJ2-5; the D gene is possibly TRBD1 (6 bases). Trimming pared 3 bases from V and 4 bases from J, leaving 13 bases between. The CDR3 extends over 14 amino acids. Germline V gene data show CDR1 as SGHDT and CDR2 as YYEEEE. The CDR3 region is CASSSSQGSETQYF. DNA for the CDR3: TGTGCCAGCAGCTCCTCACAGGGTTCAGAGACCCAGTACTTC.

There are a few counts of this clone. The V call is TRBV5-6, the J call TRBJ1-4, with 7 bases fitting TRBD1. Per the germline V gene, CDR1 is SGHDT and CDR2 is YYEEEE. V dropped 4 bases and J dropped 8; count of bases not matched to a gene: 8. CDR3 length: 14 residues. CDR3 sequence (DNA): TGTGCCAGCAGCGGGGGGACAGTGGACGAAAAACTGTTTTTT. Its translation is CASSGGTVDEKLFF.

The chain couples TRBV6-6 to TRBJ2-7, with 8 bases matching TRBD1. Trimming took 2 bases from V and 0 from J; bases not matched to a gene: 3. Germline V gene sequence: CDR1 MNHNY, CDR2 SVGAGI (reference sequence). This CDR3 contains 15 residues. The CDR3 loop is CASSYQTGASYEQYF. The CDR3 bases are TGTGCCAGCAGTTACCAGACAGGGGCCTCCTACGAGCAGTACTTC.

This clone occurred a few times. The genes are TRBV10-3 and TRBJ1-2; 11 nucleotides agree with TRBD1. The CDR3 length is 13 residues. Losses at the gene ends were 6 bases for V and 10 bases for J; bases not matched to a gene: 7. Germline V gene data show CDR1 as ENHRY and CDR2 as SYGVKD. The CDR3 is CAIRNGDRGDYTF. In nucleotides, the CDR3 is TGTGCCATCAGGAACGGGGACAGGGGGGACTACACCTTC.

This rearrangement joins TRBV7-2 to TRBJ2-2, with TRBD2 as a possible D gene (6 bases). V lost 3 bases, J lost 0 bases, and 14 bases lay in between. Germline lookup yields CDR1 SGHTA and CDR2 FQGNSA. The length of the CDR3 is 17 residues. The CDR3 nucleotides read TGTGCCAGCAGCTTCCCACGGGCGGGGACGAACACCGGGGAGCTGTTTTTT. Its translation: CASSFPRAGTNTGELFF.

This clone is a singleton in its sample. This rearrangement joins TRBV5-3 to TRBJ2-7; D is perhaps TRBD1 (5 bases). TRBV5-3 is an ORF, with its function uncertain. V lost 4 bases to trimming and J lost 5 bases, with 22 bases between them. The CDR3 length is 16 residues. The CDR3 DNA is TGTGCCAGAAGCACCACCCCCCCAGGGCAGACCCACGAGCAGTACTTC. Translating gives CARSTTPPGQTHEQYF.

The chain couples TRBV7-3 to TRBJ2-1; 9 positions agree with TRBD2. V dropped 2 bases and J dropped 3; count of bases not matched to a gene: 5. Per the germline V gene, CDR1 is SGHTA and CDR2 is FQGTGA. The CDR3 covers 16 residues. The CDR3, as DNA: TGTGCCAGCAGCTTAGTCCCAGCGGGGGGCTACAATGAGCAGTTCTTC. It encodes CASSLVPAGGYNEQFF.

This chain joins TRBV15 and TRBJ2-5; D ambiguous. V was cut by 0 bases and J by 9 bases, with 5 bases left in between. Germline CDR1 is LNHNV and CDR2 is YYDKDF (reference sequence). The CDR3 spans 11 residues. DNA of the CDR3: TGTGCCACCAGCAGAGATGGCCCCCAGTACTTC. Amino acid sequence: CATSRDGPQYF.

The chain couples TRBV11-2 to TRBJ1-1; maybe TRBD1 (5 bases). V gave up 8 bases and J gave up 0 bases, with 22 bases separating them. The CDR3 consists of 17 residues. Germline CDR1 is SGHAT and CDR2 is FQNNGV. The CDR3 DNA follows: TGTGCCAGCGGATCGGGGACTTTTGGAGGATTGAACACTGAAGCTTTCTTT. Translated: CASGSGTFGGLNTEAFF. Combining the CDR3 with reference TRBV11-2 and TRBJ1-1 gives the whole variable domain EAGVAQSPRYKIIEKRQSVAFWCNPISGHATLYWYQQILGQGPKLLIQFQNNGVVDDSQLPKDRFSAERLKGVDSTLKIQPAKLEDSAVYLCASGSGTFGGLNTEAFFGQGTRLTVV.

This CDR3 reads CASSTADRYGYTF. In DNA, the CDR3 is TGCGCCAGCAGCACTGCCGACAGGTATGGCTACACCTTC. This chain links TRBV5-1 with TRBJ1-2, with a possible D match to TRBD1 (6 bases). CDR1 SGHRS and CDR2 YFSETQ come from the germline V gene. The CDR3 totals 13 residues. V was cut by 4 bases and J by 5 bases, with 12 bases left in between.

This CDR3 is CASSLAGQGHYEQYF. The CDR3 region has the DNA TGTGCCAGCAGCTTGGCCGGGCAGGGTCACTACGAGCAGTACTTC. The V and J genes are TRBV5-6 and TRBJ2-7, with a possible D match to TRBD1 (5 bases). CDR3 size: 15 residues. Germline loops: CDR1 SGHDT, CDR2 YYEEEE. V lost 0 bases and J 3 bases, leaving 13 bases between the germline ends.

This chain joins TRBV4-1 and TRBJ2-5; D may be TRBD1 (6 bases). This CDR3 contains 15 residues. In germline, CDR1 is MGHRA, CDR2 YSYEKL. Trimming removed 3 bases from V and 5 bases from J, with 16 bases in between. This CDR3 reads CASSQGDTSGETQYF. CDR3 nucleotide sequence: TGCGCCAGCAGCCAGGGGGACACGTCGGGCGAGACCCAGTACTTC.

This chain joins TRBV5-8 and TRBJ2-2; 9 nucleotides line up with TRBD1. This CDR3 comprises 15 residues. J gave up 5 bases and V 2 bases, and 4 bases lay outside the gene matches. Germline CDR1 is SGHTS and CDR2 is YDEGEE. This CDR3 reads CASSLGTGRTGELFF. The CDR3 DNA is TGTGCCAGCAGCTTAGGGACAGGGAGGACCGGGGAGCTGTTTTTT.

The rearrangement joins TRBV5-1 to TRBJ1-1, with 7 bases lining up with TRBD1. J was trimmed by 1 base and V by 2 bases; bases with no gene match: 2. From germline, CDR1 is SGHRS and CDR2 YFSETQ. CDR3 length equals 14 residues. DNA of the CDR3: TGCGCCAGCAGCTTCAGGGGGTCGAACACTGAAGCTTTCTTT. As protein: CASSFRGSNTEAFF.

The V and J genes are TRBV19 and TRBJ2-7; D is possibly TRBD2 (6 bases). The CDR3 sequence is 14 residues long. Germline V gene sequence: CDR1 LNHDA, CDR2 SQIVND (reference sequence). The germline V and J ends were trimmed by 1 base and 2 bases, with 9 bases remaining between them. The chain's CDR3 is CASSIGSGAYEQYF. The CDR3 DNA follows: TGTGCCAGTAGTATAGGTTCGGGGGCCTACGAGCAGTACTTC.